The 5 T cell receptor beta chains in this list originate from one sample, sequenced in a study of shared clonotypes between healthy human individuals. Assay used: immunoSEQ multiplex PCR; TCRdb lists only in-frame clones, some missing. The repertoire holds roughly 500,000 clones, with more than 75% as singletons. Sequencing used PBMCs. The origin of the receptors is a middle-aged woman in good health. Some clones in this sample may be carry-over from other donors' samples.

The chain joins TRBV29-1 to TRBJ2-7; the match to TRBD2 covers 7 bases. This CDR3 spans 14 amino acids. The germline CDR1 and CDR2 sequences are SQVTM and ANQGSEA. The J segment lost 2 bases and the V segment lost 4 bases, leaving 8 bases of the junction unmatched. The CDR3 is CSVGWSGGPYEQYF. In DNA, the CDR3 is TGCAGCGTTGGGTGGTCGGGAGGCCCCTACGAGCAGTACTTC.

This clone was recorded once. This chain joins TRBV4-3 and TRBJ2-1, with D uncertain. V was trimmed by 0 bases and J by 10 bases, leaving 10 bases between them. This CDR3 has 13 residues. Germline V CDR1 and CDR2: LGHNA, YSLEER. The DNA of the CDR3 is TGCGCCAGCAGCCAAGATCGCCAAGGAGAGCAGTTCTTC. Protein sequence: CASSQDRQGEQFF.

V usage is TRBV7-9 and J usage is TRBJ2-3; D remains ambiguous. Germline V gives CDR1 SEHNR, CDR2 FQNEAQ (reference sequence). The V end was cut by 1 base, the J end by 0 bases, with 14 bases between. This CDR3 contains 17 residues. CDR3 sequence (DNA): TGTGCCAGCAGCTTAGGGCACGGTGAGACTAGCACAGATACGCAGTATTTT. Encoded protein: CASSLGHGETSTDTQYF.

This clone has at least ten counts. The chain employs TRBV7-9 and TRBJ1-5, with unresolved D. Trimming took off 5 bases at V and 7 bases at J, with 9 bases between the two ends. Looked up from germline, CDR1 is SEHNR and CDR2 is FQNEAQ (reference sequence). The CDR3 consists of 12 residues. CDR3 DNA sequence: TGTGCCAGCAGCGTACTGGACCAGCCCCAGCATTTT. Encoded protein: CASSVLDQPQHF.

The chain is built from TRBV28 and TRBJ2-7; 8 bases agree with TRBD2. V lost 5 bases, J lost 3 bases, and 9 bases stayed unmatched. The CDR3 contains 15 residues. The germline CDR1 and CDR2 sequences are MDHEN and SYDVKM. As DNA, the CDR3 is TGTGCCAGCAGTGTCCAAGCGGGAGTGGGCTACGAGCAGTACTTC. Its translation: CASSVQAGVGYEQYF.